A single sample gave rise to the 7 T cell receptor beta chains below, sequenced in a study of CDR3 diversity in severe acne. TCRdb re-analysed the PCR reads in MiXCR, keeping a single row per CDR3 protein. Of about 98,000 distinct CDR3 sequences detected, more than 45% appear once; the ten largest clones hold approximately 13%. The material sequenced was blood. These receptors were taken from a male donor with acne.

About this clonotype itself: This may be a read error, as it is one base from a much larger clone. This chain uses TRBV6-5 with TRBJ2-3, with D possibly being TRBD2 (6 bases). CDR1 and CDR2 (germline): MNHEY, SVGAGI. The CDR3 is 15 amino acids. Written as DNA, the CDR3 is TGTGCCGGCAGTTACTTACCGGGAGCAACAGATACGCAGTATTTT. It is translated as CAGSYLPGATDTQYF.

Only a few counts were recorded for this clonotype. This sequence joins TRBV28 and TRBJ1-1; a possible D gene is TRBD1 (6 bases). This CDR3 has 15 residues. Looked up from germline, CDR1 is MDHEN and CDR2 is SYDVKM. V was trimmed by 7 bases and J by 1 base, leaving 16 bases between them. The CDR3: CASTFYGGGNTEAFF. CDR3 bases: TGTGCCAGCACTTTTTACGGGGGCGGGAACACTGAAGCTTTCTTT.

This sequence joins TRBV5-1 and TRBJ1-2; 9 bases are a match to TRBD1. This CDR3 contains 14 residues. The J segment lost 7 bases and the V segment lost 4 bases, leaving 8 bases of the junction unmatched. The germline gives CDR1 SGHRS, CDR2 YFSETQ. Here the CDR3 reads CASSLNRGQSGYTF. CDR3 in DNA: TGCGCCAGCAGCCTAAACAGGGGGCAAAGTGGCTACACCTTC.

The rearrangement joins TRBV9 to TRBJ2-7; possible D gene TRBD1, 6 bases. The CDR3 has 13 residues. V was shortened by 5 bases and J by 5 bases, with 14 bases between the two germline ends. Looked up from germline, CDR1 is SGDLS and CDR2 is YYNGEE. The CDR3 spells CASSFTGMNEQYF. The DNA for the CDR3 is TGTGCCAGCAGTTTTACAGGGATGAACGAGCAGTACTTC.

This clonotype appeared many times. CDR3 nucleotides: TGTGCCAGCAGTCCTAGCGGGAGGGATTATTCTAAGCAGTATTTT. Protein: CASSPSGRDYSKQYF. The chain uses TRBV2 and TRBJ2-3; 12 bases match TRBD2. V was clipped by 5 bases and J by 11 bases; unmatched bases: 11. CDR3 length equals 15 residues. Germline lookup yields CDR1 SNHLY and CDR2 FYNNEI.

This clonotype was detected once. The rearrangement uses TRBV6-4 and TRBJ2-2; D may be TRBD1 (6 bases). CDR3 length: 18 residues. The ends were cut back, 9 bases at V and 2 bases at J, with 25 bases in the middle. Germline values: CDR1 MRHNA, CDR2 SNTAGT. In DNA, the CDR3 is TGTGCCAGGACCGACAGACAGGCCCTGATGGGAAACACCGGGGAGCTGTTTTTT. Translation gives CARTDRQALMGNTGELFF.

Turning to this clonotype: A much bigger clone sits one base away, suggesting this may be a read error. The chain joins TRBV5-1 to TRBJ2-2; either TRBD1 or TRBD2 may fit D (5 bases each). This CDR3 spans 14 amino acids. Germline V gene data show CDR1 as SGHRS and CDR2 as YFSETQ. Here the CDR3 DNA reads TGCGCCAGCAGCTCGGACACGAACACCGGGGAGCTGCTTTTT. Protein: CASSSDTNTGELLF.